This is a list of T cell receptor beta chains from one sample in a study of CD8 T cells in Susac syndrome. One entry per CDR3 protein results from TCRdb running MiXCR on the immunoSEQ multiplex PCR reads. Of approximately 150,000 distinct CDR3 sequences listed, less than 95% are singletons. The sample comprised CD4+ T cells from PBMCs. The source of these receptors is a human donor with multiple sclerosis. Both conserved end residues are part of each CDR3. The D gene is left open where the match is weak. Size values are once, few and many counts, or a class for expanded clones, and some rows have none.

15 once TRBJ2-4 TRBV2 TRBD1 CASSGPWTGLKIQYF TGTGCCAGCAGTGGCCCCTGGACAGGGCTAAAGATTCAGTACTTC
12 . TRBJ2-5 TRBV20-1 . CSAEQGRETQYF TGCAGTGCCGAACAGGGGAGGGAGACCCAGTACTTC
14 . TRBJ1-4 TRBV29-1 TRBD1 CSGITGAANEKLFF TGCAGCGGGATCACAGGGGCTGCTAATGAAAAACTGTTTTTT
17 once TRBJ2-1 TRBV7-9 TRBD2 CASSSPSGSLSYNEQFF TGTGCCAGCAGCTCTCCTAGCGGGAGCCTCTCCTACAATGAGCAGTTCTTC
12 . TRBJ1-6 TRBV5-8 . CASSWWESPLHF TGTGCCAGCAGCTGGTGGGAATCACCCCTCCACTTT
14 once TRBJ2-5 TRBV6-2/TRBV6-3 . CASSLLDSRETQYF TGTGCCAGCAGTCTACTGGACAGTCGAGAGACCCAGTACTTC
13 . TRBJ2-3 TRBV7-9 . CASSLSPDHTQYF TGTGCCAGCAGCTTATCCCCCGATCATACGCAGTATTTT
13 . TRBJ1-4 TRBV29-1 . CSVAGRDYEKLFF TGCAGCGTTGCAGGACGAGACTATGAAAAACTGTTTTTT
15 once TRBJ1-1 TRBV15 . CATSRSLTANTEAFF TGTGCCACCAGCAGATCCCTGACAGCGAACACTGAAGCTTTCTTT
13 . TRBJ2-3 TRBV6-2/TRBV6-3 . CASSYRSLDTQYF TGTGCCAGCAGTTACCGGAGTTTGGATACGCAGTATTTT
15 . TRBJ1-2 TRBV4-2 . CASSQGYGRVDGYTF TGTGCCAGCAGCCAAGGTTACGGCAGGGTGGATGGCTACACCTTC
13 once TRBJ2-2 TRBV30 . CAWVTGISGELFF TGTGCCTGGGTGACCGGGATCTCAGGGGAGCTGTTTTTT
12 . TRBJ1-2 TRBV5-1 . CASSWQNYGYTF TGCGCCAGCAGCTGGCAGAACTATGGCTACACCTTC
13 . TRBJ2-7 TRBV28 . CASSQGAPGEQYF TGTGCCAGCAGTCAAGGGGCCCCTGGCGAGCAGTACTTC
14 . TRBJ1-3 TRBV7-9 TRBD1 CASRQGLSGNTIYF TGTGCCAGCCGACAGGGCCTCTCTGGAAACACCATATATTTT
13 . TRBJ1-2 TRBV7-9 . CASSFGSNYGYTF TGTGCCAGCAGCTTTGGGAGCAACTATGGCTACACCTTC
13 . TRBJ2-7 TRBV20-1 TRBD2 CSASGREFYEQYF TGCAGTGCTAGTGGGCGGGAGTTTTACGAGCAGTACTTC
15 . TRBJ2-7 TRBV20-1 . CSAREVRSGSYEQYF TGCAGTGCTAGAGAAGTCAGGTCCGGGTCCTACGAGCAGTACTTC
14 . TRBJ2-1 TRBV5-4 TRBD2 CASSLRLAGVEQFF TGTGCCAGCAGCTTAAGACTAGCGGGAGTTGAGCAGTTCTTC
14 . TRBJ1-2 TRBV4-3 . CASSQKQTFYGYTF TGCGCCAGCAGCCAAAAACAAACCTTCTATGGCTACACCTTC
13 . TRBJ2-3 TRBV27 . CASSFQGGDTQYF TGTGCCAGCAGTTTCCAAGGGGGAGATACGCAGTATTTT
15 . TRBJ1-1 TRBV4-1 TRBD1 CASSPDRGRDTEAFF TGCGCCAGCAGCCCCGACAGGGGGCGCGACACTGAAGCTTTCTTT